This entry describes one T cell receptor beta chain. This record belongs to a study of blood T cell repertoires in COVID-19. Profiling relied on immunoSEQ multiplex PCR, and the TCRdb table lists in-frame clones only, not all of them. The table records 290,000 or so clones, around nine tenths of them present only once. V was cut by 0 bases and J by 3 bases, with 12 bases left in between. The CDR3 length is 16 residues. Cohorts were based on clinical histories the participants reported. V usage is TRBV23-1 and J usage is TRBJ1-3, with TRBD1 as a possible D gene (6 bases). Being an ORF, TRBV23-1 has a function that is uncertain. This TCR was sampled from a woman aged 18-29 years who had recovered from COVID-19. The sample was PBMCs or T cells enriched from blood (not recorded which). CDR3 sequence (DNA): TGCGCCAGCAGTCAATCAGTTGCAGGGGTTGGAAACACCATATATTTT. It yields the protein CASSQSVAGVGNTIYF.